The clone carrying this TCR beta chain was recorded once. The sample belongs to a study of blood T cell repertoires in COVID-19. CDR1 KGHDR and CDR2 SFDVKD come from the germline V gene. CDR3 size: 17 residues. V shed 4 bases and J 6 bases; nucleotides not matched to a gene: 10. In the study's own analysis: The authors estimated nucleated cell counts from reference gene primer amplification. Produced via immunoSEQ multiplex PCR; TCRdb's table is partial and in-frame only. V and J calls plus clone size are reproduced from that table; the DNA served to infer D and trimming. This sample yields under 200,000 clones, of which roughly 80% are seen a single time; approximately 8% belongs to the top ten.

This rearrangement joins TRBV24-1 to TRBJ2-1, with 11 bases identical to TRBD1. The sequence was obtained from a man in his sixties with acute or convalescent COVID-19. Sequencing was performed on peripheral blood. CDR3 loop: CATSDLDPGTGGNEQFF. CDR3 nucleotide sequence: TGTGCCACCAGTGACCTCGACCCCGGGACAGGGGGCAATGAGCAGTTCTTC.